This section outlines one T cell receptor (beta chain) sequence together with its context. The antigen is undetermined. This sample was taken from a study of shared clonotypes between healthy human individuals. Study observations and caveats: In contrast to clonotypes shared by all four donors, non-shared clonotypes had lower generation probabilities. Investigators collected only blood, and repertoires in tissues likely differ.

Using immunoSEQ multiplex PCR, the repertoire was profiled, and TCRdb retains in-frame clones only, with some absent. The sample has 550,000 to 850,000 clones; about 74% are singletons. The TCR sequence derives from a woman in her 30s in good health. Sequenced: memory CD4+ T cells sorted from blood. The subset denotes: CD45RA-negative fraction.

For the CDR3, the DNA is TGTGCCAGCAGCTTATCTAGGGCTAGCGGGAGTGCCGGGGAGCTGTTTTTT. Amino acid sequence: CASSLSRASGSAGELFF. V gene TRBV7-2 combines with J gene TRBJ2-2; 10 nucleotides agree with TRBD2. The CDR3 totals 17 residues. V trimming: 2 bases; J trimming: 6 bases; junction bases outside the gene matches: 9. The germline V gene encodes CDR1 SGHTA and CDR2 FQGNSA.